This paragraph reports one T cell receptor beta chain. Its antigen is unknown. The data stem from a study of vaccination effects on CD4 cells after COVID-19. At the level of the study: Post-vaccine draws lagged the second dose by a median of 72 days.

Antigen-specific CD4+ T cells expanded by the ViraFEST assay with viral peptide pools were then sequenced. A 10-day culture period preceded the isolation of CD4+ T cells. Two doses of either BNT162b2 or mRNA-1273 were given to each participant. Generated by immunoSEQ multiplex PCR, the TCRdb table keeps only in-frame clones and is missing some. The repertoire holds some 74,000 clones, with over 70% as singletons. V lost 4 bases to trimming and J lost 1 base; unmatched junction nucleotides: 4. The CDR3 extends over 16 amino acids. Germline CDR1 and CDR2: KGHDR and SFDVKD. The chain is built from TRBV24-1 and TRBJ2-1; 9 bases fit TRBD1. The sample here was CD4+ T cells from PBMCs cultured with HCoV-229E spike peptides, taken after COVID-19 vaccination. The sequence was obtained from a human donor who received a COVID-19 vaccine. The CDR3 coding sequence is TGTGCCACCAGTGACGCACAGGGGGCGTCCTACAATGAGCAGTTCTTC. Amino acid sequence: CATSDAQGASYNEQFF.